This T cell receptor (beta chain) was identified in a study of memory CD4+ T cells and cytomegalovirus serostatus. For the study at large: Donors were healthy Belgian adults, several CMV seropositive and roughly 25 seronegative. Study observations and caveats: Each of 67 CMV-associated TCRbeta sequences occurred in one to five individuals.

Germline V CDR1 and CDR2: LNHDA, SQIVND (reference sequence). J lost 14 bases, V lost 4 bases, and 14 bases had no gene match. This CDR3 contains 14 residues. The sort gate was single viable CD3+CD4+CD8-CD45RO+ cells for memory CD4+ T cells. Serum IgG to CMV pp150, pp28, p38 and p52 defined serostatus. A remark on this clone: Its antigen remains unknown.

Authors' data handling: After removing out-of-frame reads, approximately 2.2 million distinct TCRbeta sequences remained. Method: immunoSEQ multiplex PCR; TCRdb's copy keeps in-frame clones and lacks some. The V and J calls and the clone size are those of that table, but D and trimming were determined from the DNA. The sample yields roughly 48,000 clones, over 70% seen once. The sequenced material came from memory CD4+ T cells from blood. The source of this sequence is an adult in good health and CMV-seropositive. The gene calls are TRBV19 and TRBJ1-1; 9 nucleotides match TRBD1. In DNA, the CDR3 is TGTGCCAGTAGTACCCGGACAGGGGTCGCAGGGTACTTCTTT. Translating it yields CASSTRTGVAGYFF.